A selection of T cell receptor beta chains follows, all from one sample in a study of blood T cells in healthy people across ages. TCRdb re-derived calls from the 5' RACE reads in MiXCR, one entry per CDR3 protein. Of hundreds of thousands of distinct CDR3 sequences listed, 32% are singletons. The source material was blood. The receptors come from a woman of 80 years or more in good health. Each CDR3 is given with its conserved first and last residue. D genes are given only for firm matches. Size values are once, few and many counts, or a class for expanded clones, and some rows have none.

size	V	D	J	DNA	CDR3
many	TRBV7-2	-	TRBJ1-4	TGTGCCAGCAGCTTAGGGAGTCGGCCTGAAAAACTGTTTTTT	CASSLGSRPEKLFF
-	TRBV7-8	-	TRBJ1-2	TGTGCCAGCAGCTCCCTACGGAGATCTAACTATGGCTACACCTTC	CASSSLRRSNYGYTF
-	TRBV20-1	-	TRBJ2-7	TGCAGTGCTAGAGAGAACAGAGCCTACGAGCAGTACTTC	CSARENRAYEQYF
few	TRBV4-2	-	TRBJ2-7	TGTGCCAGCAGCCAAGATCAGTCGTTAGGGGACCTTTTATCCTACGAGCAGTACTTC	CASSQDQSLGDLLSYEQYF
many	TRBV5-1	-	TRBJ2-3	TGCGCCAGCAGCTTGGCCGGCGGGGGCCGCACAGATACGCAGTATTTT	CASSLAGGGRTDTQYF
-	TRBV7-2	-	TRBJ2-7	TGTGCCAGCAGCCTAGCCTCCGGGACACAGAACTACGAGCAGTACTTC	CASSLASGTQNYEQYF
few	TRBV6-1	TRBD1	TRBJ1-1	TGTGCCAGCAGGCGGACAGGGGATTTTATCGCTGAAGCTTTCTTT	CASRRTGDFIAEAFF
many	TRBV11-2	-	TRBJ2-1	TGTGCCAGCAGCTCTCTCAACAGGGATGAGCAGTTCTTC	CASSSLNRDEQFF
-	TRBV25-1	-	TRBJ1-5	TGTGTCAGCAGTGAATACAGCAAGGGACACAGGAATCAGCCCCAGCATTTT	CVSSEYSKGHRNQPQHF
few	TRBV29-1	-	TRBJ1-2	TGCAGCGTTGAATGGCAGGGGCTAGGCTACACCTTC	CSVEWQGLGYTF
-	TRBV6-1	TRBD1	TRBJ2-7	TGTGCCAGCAGGGATGGGACAGGGGGCTACGAGCAGTACTTC	CASRDGTGGYEQYF
-	TRBV20-1	-	TRBJ2-3	TGCAGTGCTAGCGGTCCTGTGAGGGAGAGCACAGATACGCAGTATTTT	CSASGPVRESTDTQYF
few	TRBV28	TRBD1	TRBJ1-1	TGTGCCAGCAGCTCACCGGGACAGGGATCGACTGAAGCTTTCTTT	CASSSPGQGSTEAFF
many	TRBV5-1	-	TRBJ2-1	TGTGCCAGCAGCTTGTTAAGCTCCTACAATGAGCAGTTCTTC	CASSLLSSYNEQFF
-	TRBV12-3/TRBV12-4	-	TRBJ1-1	TGTGCCAGCAGTCTCCCGGGCACTGAAGCTTTCTTT	CASSLPGTEAFF
-	TRBV7-2	TRBD1	TRBJ1-4	TGTGCCAGCAGCTTCAGGACAGGGGGCGAAAAACTGTTTTTT	CASSFRTGGEKLFF
many	TRBV9	-	TRBJ2-3	TGTGCCAGCAGCGTAGGAGCTGGGGGCACAGATACGCAGTATTTT	CASSVGAGGTDTQYF
-	TRBV7-2	-	TRBJ2-6	TGTGCCAGCAGCTTATTTGGGGTTCATTCTGGGGCCAACGTCCTGACTTTC	CASSLFGVHSGANVLTF
many	TRBV15	-	TRBJ1-5	TGTGCCACCAGCAGAGAGTCTGCTGGCGTCAGCAATCAGCCCCAGCATTTT	CATSRESAGVSNQPQHF
once	TRBV7-2	-	TRBJ1-3	TGTGCCAGCAGCCCGATGGGACATACTGGAAACACCATATATTTT	CASSPMGHTGNTIYF
-	TRBV28	TRBD1	TRBJ1-2	TGTGCCAGCACCCTGATGACAGGGTATGGCTACACCTTC	CASTLMTGYGYTF
many	TRBV30	-	TRBJ2-7	TGTGCCTGGAGTACCACCCGGACTTACCGCTACGAGCAGTACTTC	CAWSTTRTYRYEQYF
few	TRBV6-8	-	TRBJ2-2	TGTGCCAGCAGGAGGGGCGCGAACACCGGGGAGCTGTTTTTT	CASRRGANTGELFF
once	TRBV28	-	TRBJ2-7	TGTGCCAGCAGTCCCTATCCTAGCTCCTACGAGCAGTACTTC	CASSPYPSSYEQYF
few	TRBV10-3	-	TRBJ1-1	TGTGCCACTACCCGGGTTCTGGGGAGCACTGAAGCTTTCTTT	CATTRVLGSTEAFF
few	TRBV28	TRBD1	TRBJ1-4	TGTGCCAGCAGTCCCCAAGCCGGGACAGGAATTGAAAAACTGTTTTTT	CASSPQAGTGIEKLFF
many	TRBV12-3/TRBV12-4	-	TRBJ1-5	TGTGCCAGCCGCTCCACAAATCAGCCCCAGCATTTT	CASRSTNQPQHF
-	TRBV5-6	TRBD1	TRBJ2-7	TGTGCCAGCAGCATAGGGACAGGGCTCGAGCAGTACTTC	CASSIGTGLEQYF
-	TRBV7-2	-	TRBJ2-1	TGTGCTAGCAGCAAAGAGGGGGGGGGCCGAGAGACCCAGTTCTTC	CASSKEGGGRETQFF
many	TRBV7-2	TRBD1	TRBJ1-6	TGTGCCAGCAGCCGAATTGCCGGGACAGGAGGATCACCCCTCCACTTT	CASSRIAGTGGSPLHF
-	TRBV12-3/TRBV12-4	TRBD1	TRBJ1-1	TGTGCCAGCAGTATCTTACAGGGGACTGAAGCTTTCTTT	CASSILQGTEAFF
-	TRBV7-2	TRBD2	TRBJ2-3	TGTGCCAGCGGAATACTAGCGGGGGGGCCGGGTACGCAGTATTTT	CASGILAGGPGTQYF
few	TRBV5-1	-	TRBJ1-1	TGCGCCAGCAGCGGAGAAGTTATGAACACTGAAGCTTTCTTT	CASSGEVMNTEAFF
-	TRBV6-5	-	TRBJ2-5	TGTGCCAGCAAGAGGGGGGCCAAGGAGACCCAGTACTTC	CASKRGAKETQYF
many	TRBV20-1	TRBD2	TRBJ2-1	TGCAGTGCTAGAGGACGGGCAAGCGGGGGGGCCCAGTTCTTC	CSARGRASGGAQFF